A selection of T cell receptor beta chains follows, all from one sample in a study of blood T cell repertoires in COVID-19. The repertoire was sequenced with immunoSEQ multiplex PCR; TCRdb's copy has only in-frame clones and lacks some. The sample lists 80,000 to 95,000 clones, 87% occurring once. The sequenced material came from peripheral blood. The receptors derive from a woman in her forties or fifties with active or convalescent COVID-19. The CDR3 runs from the conserved cysteine through the conserved F or W.

J gene,V gene,CDR3 protein
TRBJ1-6,TRBV4-1,CASSLIVGQGNSPLHF
TRBJ1-5,TRBV7-9,CASSLDAGAYQPQHF
TRBJ1-2,TRBV4-3,CASSHVQGDGYTF
TRBJ2-7,TRBV5-1,CASSLSPGFFSEQYF
TRBJ1-2,TRBV12-5,CASGTAQGDGYTF
TRBJ2-3,TRBV10-3,CAISDVAGGPDTQYF
TRBJ2-7,TRBV6-5,CASSHRTGNYEQYF
TRBJ2-5,TRBV5-1,CASSLGDRGTETQYF
TRBJ1-2,TRBV6-4,CASSDSPGQGGYGYTF
TRBJ1-2,TRBV4-3,CASSPRQGASGYTF
TRBJ1-3,TRBV13,CASTRPGVSGNTIYF
TRBJ2-1,TRBV9,CASSRLAAPQSSYNEQFF
TRBJ1-5,TRBV6-1,CASSERGGDQPQHF
TRBJ1-6,TRBV9,CASSVAGAGYNSPLHF
TRBJ2-7,TRBV9,CASSPDASGISYEQYF
TRBJ1-1,TRBV5-5,CASSFEGTGLRTEAFF
TRBJ1-2,TRBV30,CAWTDRNLGNYGYTF
TRBJ2-7,TRBV7-9,CASSQISGTGGREQYF
TRBJ2-7,TRBV7-8,CASSRTVSYEQYF
TRBJ2-5,TRBV10-3,CASTERDQETQYF
TRBJ2-7,TRBV24-1,CATSDRGSQQYF
TRBJ2-1,TRBV7-8,CASSVSGGAYNEQFF
TRBJ2-1,TRBV7-8,CASKGGSYNEQFF
TRBJ2-5,TRBV5-8,CASSLVQGRGETQYF
TRBJ1-1,TRBV7-9,CASSSQPTEAFF
TRBJ2-5,TRBV20-1,CSASGSETQYF
TRBJ2-5,TRBV24-1,CATSEPGLLQETQYF
TRBJ1-2,TRBV24-1,CATSDSQGARGYGYTF